These 30 T cell receptor beta chains originate from one sample sequenced in a study of blood T cells in healthy people across ages. A second roughly 6 to 11 cycle PCR used barcoded and J-beta primers. TCRdb passed the 5' RACE reads through MiXCR, listing each CDR3 protein once. There are hundreds of thousands of distinct CDR3 sequences in the sample; around 45% occur only once, and 25% to 35% lies in the top ten. Specimen: blood. All receptors derive from a woman aged 55 to 70 in good health.

The genes are TRBV20-1 and TRBJ2-5, with TRBD2 identical over 7 bases. The germline V gene encodes CDR1 DFQATT and CDR2 SNEGSKA (reference sequence). J was trimmed by 3 bases and V by 3 bases; bases with no gene match: 4. CDR3 size: 13 residues. CDR3 DNA sequence: TGCAGTGCTAGTGGAACTAGCGAAGAGACCCAGTACTTC. It is translated as CSASGTSEETQYF.

The rearrangement uses TRBV29-1 and TRBJ2-3; D unclear. From germline, CDR1 is SQVTM and CDR2 ANQGSEA. The CDR3 contains 17 residues. V was shortened by 2 bases and J by 0 bases, with 18 bases between the two germline ends. The CDR3 loop is CSVEPPRSKSSTDTQYF. The CDR3 DNA reads TGCAGCGTTGAACCCCCCCGGAGCAAATCTAGCACAGATACGCAGTATTTT.

This clonotype was observed a few times. This chain uses TRBV27 with TRBJ1-1; a possible D gene is TRBD1 (6 bases). The germline V and J ends were trimmed by 2 bases and 0 bases, with 13 bases remaining between them. Germline CDR1 reads MNHEY; CDR2 reads SMNVEV (reference sequence). CDR3 length: 16 amino acids. The CDR3 loop reads CASSLLGGGLNTEAFF. CDR3 sequence (DNA): TGTGCCAGCAGTTTACTCGGGGGCGGATTGAACACTGAAGCTTTCTTT.

The V and J genes are TRBV4-3 and TRBJ2-3; D is possibly TRBD2 (5 bases). CDR3 size: 17 residues. The V end was cut by 2 bases, the J end by 0 bases, with 15 bases between. CDR1 is LGHNA and CDR2 is YSLEER in the germline V gene. CDR3 in DNA: TGCGCCAGCAGCCAACAAACGACTTGGACTAGCACAGATACGCAGTATTTT. It specifies CASSQQTTWTSTDTQYF.

The rearrangement links TRBV20-1 to TRBJ2-3; D is unresolved. Trimming removed 8 bases at V and 0 bases at J, with 9 bases between. The CDR3 is 12 residues long. Germline CDR1 reads DFQATT; CDR2 reads SNEGSKA (reference sequence). The CDR3 coding sequence is TGCAGTCAGAGGTTAAGCACAGATACGCAGTATTTT. This translates into CSQRLSTDTQYF.

This clonotype has just a few counts. The chain combines TRBV18 with TRBJ2-7, with D maybe TRBD1 (6 bases). The DNA end is a closer match to TRBJ2-5, so the J assignment may be wrong. The CDR3 extends over 15 amino acids. CDR1 and CDR2 from the germline V gene are KGHSH and LQKENI. CDR3 in amino acids: CASSPGQPGGETQYF. The CDR3 DNA follows: TGTGCCAGCTCACCTGGACAGCCCGGCGGAGAGACCCAGTACTTC.

The V and J genes are TRBV7-6 and TRBJ2-3, with 7 positions matching TRBD1. There are 17 residues in the CDR3. The trim removed 5 bases at V and 2 bases at J, leaving 13 bases unmatched. Germline lookup yields CDR1 SGHVS and CDR2 FNYEAQ. The CDR3 region has the DNA TGTGCCAGCAGCCCCTTGGGACAGAGAATCTCCACAGATACGCAGTATTTT. This encodes CASSPLGQRISTDTQYF.

The chain employs TRBV5-1 and TRBJ2-5; D gene ambiguous. Germline CDR1 is SGHRS and CDR2 is YFSETQ. The CDR3 is made up of 16 amino acids. V dropped 4 bases and J dropped 2 bases, with 18 bases sitting between them. CDR3 nucleotide sequence: TGCGCCAGCAGCCCATATCTTAGGACCTTGCAAGAGACCCAGTACTTC. Translating gives CASSPYLRTLQETQYF.

The gene calls are TRBV20-1 and TRBJ2-7, with D possibly matching TRBD1 (5 bases). Between the trimmed V and J ends, which lost 6 bases and 6 bases, there was a span of 12 bases. The CDR3 spans 11 residues. Looked up from germline, CDR1 is DFQATT and CDR2 is SNEGSKA (reference sequence). In DNA, the CDR3 is TGCAGTGCCAAGCGACAGCGCGAGCAGTACTTC. It codes for CSAKRQREQYF.

The sample holds a few counts of this clonotype. The rearrangement joins TRBV10-1 to TRBJ2-1; D might be TRBD2 (6 bases). The V end was cut by 6 bases, the J end by 3 bases, with 18 bases between. Germline CDR1 is WNHNN and CDR2 is SYGVQD (reference sequence). The CDR3 is 16 residues long. CDR3 bases: TGCGCCAGCAGACCCGTAGCGGAGGGGCTCTACAATGAGCAGTTCTTC. As protein: CASRPVAEGLYNEQFF.

Only a few counts were recorded for this clonotype. The chain links TRBV12-3 or TRBV12-4 to TRBJ2-1; D not resolved. The CDR3 consists of 15 residues. Trimming took 2 bases from V and 7 from J, leaving 15 bases between them. The CDR3 DNA is TGTGCCAGCAGTTTAAAAGGAAAGGGTAATAATGAGCAGTTCTTC. Amino acid sequence: CASSLKGKGNNEQFF.

V and J are TRBV20-1 and TRBJ2-5, with 10 positions matching TRBD2. Germline trimming cut 5 bases from V and 4 bases from J; bases unmatched to any gene: 7. The CDR3 has 14 residues. Germline V gene lookup returns CDR1 DFQATT and CDR2 SNEGSKA (reference sequence). Here the CDR3 DNA reads TGCAGTGCTTATCTAGCGGGAGTTGCAGAGACCCAGTACTTC. It translates to CSAYLAGVAETQYF.

As concerns this clonotype: Possible read error: a much larger clone is one base away. The chain is built from TRBV12-3 or TRBV12-4 and TRBJ2-5, with 7 bases aligning to TRBD1. The CDR3 extends over 12 amino acids. With V trimmed by 8 bases and J by 4 bases, 4 bases remained unmatched. DNA of the CDR3: TGTGCCAGCGCCCGACAGGGAGAGACCCAGTACTTC. Amino acids: CASARQGETQYF.

Regarding this clonotype: One junction end disagrees with the germline gene, perhaps due to a read error. V is TRBV20-1 and J is TRBJ2-1; D is perhaps TRBD2 (5 bases). With the DNA end fitting TRBJ2-7 better, the J assignment may be wrong. The CDR3 length is 13 residues. Germline CDR1 reads DFQATT; CDR2 reads SNEGSKA (reference sequence). The CDR3 reads CSATSGVYNEQYF. CDR3 nucleotides: TGCAGCGCTACCAGCGGTGTTTACAATGAGCAGTACTTC.

There are a few counts of this clonotype. The chain links TRBV5-1 to TRBJ1-1; D possibly corresponds to TRBD1 (5 bases). CDR1 is SGHRS, CDR2 YFSETQ, per germline. Trimming removed 2 bases at V and 5 bases at J, with 13 bases between. CDR3 length equals 14 residues. CDR3 in amino acids: CASSFPRDGTEAFF. The CDR3 DNA sequence: TGCGCCAGCAGCTTCCCCAGGGACGGAACTGAAGCTTTCTTT.

This clonotype was seen a handful of times. The chain carries TRBV5-1 and TRBJ2-1; 10 positions agree with TRBD1. CDR3 length: 16 residues. Germline lookup yields CDR1 SGHRS and CDR2 YFSETQ. The trim removed 8 bases at V and 5 bases at J, leaving 13 bases unmatched. The CDR3 coding sequence is TGCGCCAGTAAAACCGGGACAGGGGCCATAAACAATGAGCAGTTCTTC. Its translation is CASKTGTGAINNEQFF. The full variable domain, its missing parts supplied by reference TRBV5-1 and TRBJ2-1, is KAGVTQTPRYLIKTRGQQVTLSCSPISGHRSVSWYQQTPGQGLQFLFEYFSETQRNKGNFPGRFSGRQFSNSRSEMNVSTLELGDSALYLCASKTGTGAINNEQFFGPGTRLTVL.

This clonotype was found a few times. The V and J genes are TRBV20-1 and TRBJ2-3, with 9 bases fitting TRBD2. Germline loops: CDR1 DFQATT, CDR2 SNEGSKA (reference sequence). This CDR3 spans 17 amino acids. V lost 0 bases, J lost 4 bases, and 11 bases stayed unmatched. CDR3 sequence reads: CSARDGRASGTSDTQYF. In DNA, the CDR3 is TGCAGTGCTAGAGACGGGAGGGCTAGCGGGACCTCAGATACGCAGTATTTT.

This sequence joins TRBV7-6 and TRBJ1-6; 7 nucleotides match TRBD1. Germline V gives CDR1 SGHVS, CDR2 FNYEAQ. V lost 2 bases and J lost 10; bases outside the gene matches: 8. CDR3 size: 15 residues. The CDR3 nucleotides read TGTGCCAGCAGCTTAAATTTGCAGGGGGAGTCACCCCTCCACTTT. Its protein product is CASSLNLQGESPLHF.

A word on this clonotype: An end of the junction differs from the germline gene, which may be a read error. The chain employs TRBV28 and TRBJ2-1, with 11 bases fitting TRBD1. The CDR3 contains 15 residues. Per the germline V gene, CDR1 is MDHEN and CDR2 is SYDVKM. CDR3 coding DNA: TGTACCAGCAGTTTGCCCGGACAGGGGGCGCGAGAGCAGTTCTTC. The encoded protein is CTSSLPGQGAREQFF.

The V gene is TRBV15, the J gene TRBJ2-7; the D is unclear. The CDR3 is 12 residues long. Germline V gene lookup returns CDR1 LNHNV and CDR2 YYDKDF (reference sequence). The germline V and J ends were trimmed by 1 base and 7 bases, with 8 bases remaining between them. CDR3 in DNA: TGTGCCACCAGCAGAGCGGAGCAGGAGCAGTACTTC. Translating gives CATSRAEQEQYF.

The rearrangement uses TRBV20-1 and TRBJ2-3; 12 bases are shared with TRBD2. The CDR3 consists of 15 residues. J lost 4 bases, V lost 4 bases, and 6 bases had no gene match. The germline V gene encodes CDR1 DFQATT and CDR2 SNEGSKA (reference sequence). As DNA, the CDR3 is TGCAGTGCTAACCCGACTAGCGGGAGACCAGATACGCAGTATTTT. Its protein product is CSANPTSGRPDTQYF.

This clonotype was seen a few times. The chain couples TRBV10-3 to TRBJ2-1, with 8 bases aligning to TRBD2. This CDR3 region has 13 residues. Germline CDR1 ENHRY, CDR2 SYGVKD. The J segment lost 5 bases and the V segment lost 9 bases, leaving 6 bases of the junction unmatched. The CDR3 region is CAIASGSNNEQFF. CDR3 nucleotide sequence: TGTGCCATAGCAAGCGGGAGTAACAATGAGCAGTTCTTC.

The J gene is TRBJ1-1, the V gene TRBV27; 12 bases map to TRBD1. Unmatched junction bases numbered 6, after V lost 5 bases and J lost 11 bases. Germline values: CDR1 MNHEY, CDR2 SMNVEV (reference sequence). This CDR3 is built from 13 residues. CDR3 nucleotides: TGTGCCAGCAGTCCTCCGGGACAGGGGGCCGCTTTCTTT. This sequence encodes CASSPPGQGAAFF.

The chain carries TRBV5-1 and TRBJ2-5; a weak D match, TRBD2 (6 bases). The CDR3 loop spans 13 amino acids. CDR1 and CDR2 (germline): SGHRS, YFSETQ. Trimming shortened V by 6 bases and J by 5 bases, and 14 bases separated the two germline ends. The DNA of the CDR3 is TGCGCCAGCACCATTGGGACTTTGGAGACCCAGTACTTC. It codes for CASTIGTLETQYF.

In the case of this clonotype: This may arise from a read error, as a much more abundant clone is one base away. Written as DNA, the CDR3 is TGTGCCAGCGGTTTGTCGAGCGGGGACTACGAGCAGTACTTC. This sequence encodes CASGLSSGDYEQYF. This chain connects TRBV7-2 to TRBJ2-7; 7 positions match TRBD2. J gave up 3 bases and V 8 bases, and 10 bases lay outside the gene matches. Germline CDR1 reads SGHTA; CDR2 reads FQGNSA. There are 14 residues in the CDR3.

A few counts support this clonotype. The gene calls are TRBV6-6 and TRBJ2-7, with D possibly matching TRBD2 (6 bases). The length of the CDR3 is 15 residues. Germline assignment: CDR1 MNHNY and CDR2 SVGAGI (reference sequence). Between the trimmed V and J ends, which lost 5 bases and 2 bases, there was a span of 16 bases. Here the CDR3 reads CASSDQMGGTYEQYF. CDR3 nucleotides: TGTGCCAGCAGTGACCAGATGGGGGGTACCTACGAGCAGTACTTC.

The chain recombines TRBV5-1 with TRBJ1-2; D is uncertain. The V end lost 0 bases, the J end lost 7 bases, and 10 bases lay between the germline ends. This CDR3 is 13 amino acids long. CDR1 and CDR2 from the germline V gene are SGHRS and YFSETQ. CDR3 sequence reads: CASSLGRAGGYTF. The DNA for the CDR3 is TGCGCCAGCAGCTTGGGAAGGGCGGGTGGCTACACCTTC.

The chain combines TRBV7-8 with TRBJ2-7; D is unclear. Trimming removed 1 base from V and 3 bases from J, with 10 bases in between. There are 14 residues in the CDR3. Germline V lookup: CDR1 SGHVS, CDR2 FQNEAQ. DNA for the CDR3: TGTGCCAGCAGCTTAGTGGGGTATAGCTACGAGCAGTACTTC. As protein: CASSLVGYSYEQYF. Complete variable domain (other parts from reference TRBV7-8 and TRBJ2-7): GAGVSQSPRYKVAKRGQDVALRCDPISGHVSLFWYQQALGQGPEFLTYFQNEAQLDKSGLPSDRFFAERPEGSVSTLKIQRTQQEDSAVYLCASSLVGYSYEQYFGPGTRLTVT.

On this clonotype itself: This sequence may be a read error, since a much larger clone differs from it by one base. The V gene is TRBV7-2, the J gene TRBJ2-3, with 8 bases aligning to TRBD2. The CDR3 length is 16 residues. From germline, CDR1 is SGHTA and CDR2 FQGNSA. The CDR3: CASSFTSGRSTDTLYF. For the CDR3, the DNA is TGTGCCAGCAGCTTTACTAGCGGAAGAAGCACAGATACGCTGTATTTT.

This chain links TRBV20-1 with TRBJ2-7; 7 bases line up with TRBD1. V dropped 6 bases and J dropped 6; count of bases not matched to a gene: 5. From germline, CDR1 is DFQATT and CDR2 SNEGSKA (reference sequence). The CDR3 runs 11 residues. Here the CDR3 DNA reads TGCAGTGCGCATTCAGGGGGCGAGCAGTACTTC. This gives the protein CSAHSGGEQYF.